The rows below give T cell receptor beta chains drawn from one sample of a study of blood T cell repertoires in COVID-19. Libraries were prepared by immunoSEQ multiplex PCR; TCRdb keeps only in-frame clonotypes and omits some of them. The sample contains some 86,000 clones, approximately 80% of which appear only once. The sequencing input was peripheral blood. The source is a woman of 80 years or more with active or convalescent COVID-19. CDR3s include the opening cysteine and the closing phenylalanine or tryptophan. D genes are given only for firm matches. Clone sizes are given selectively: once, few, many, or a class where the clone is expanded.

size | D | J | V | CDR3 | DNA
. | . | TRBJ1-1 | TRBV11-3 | CASSSLQGNTEAFF | TGTGCCAGCAGCTCACTCCAGGGGAACACTGAAGCTTTCTTT
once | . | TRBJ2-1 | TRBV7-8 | CASSFIGTQTYNEQFF | TGTGCCAGCAGCTTCATCGGGACTCAAACCTACAATGAGCAGTTCTTC
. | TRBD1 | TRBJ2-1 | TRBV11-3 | CASSSGQGPYNEQFF | TGTGCCAGCAGCTCGGGACAGGGACCCTACAATGAGCAGTTCTTC
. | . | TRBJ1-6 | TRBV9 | CASSAFGSSPLHF | TGTGCCAGCAGCGCCTTCGGGTCTTCACCCCTCCACTTT
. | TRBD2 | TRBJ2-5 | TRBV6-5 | CASSKRLAGDETQYF | TGTGCCAGCAGTAAGAGACTAGCGGGAGATGAGACCCAGTACTTC
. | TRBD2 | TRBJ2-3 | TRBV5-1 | CASSLTPTSGLTDTQYF | TGCGCCAGCAGCTTGACCCCCACTAGCGGACTCACAGATACGCAGTATTTT
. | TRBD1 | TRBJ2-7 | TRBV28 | CASSQHRTGDYEQYF | TGTGCCAGCAGCCAGCACCGGACAGGGGACTACGAGCAGTACTTC
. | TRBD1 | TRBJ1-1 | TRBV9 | CASSPRQGTLNTEAFF | TGTGCCAGCAGCCCGAGACAGGGGACTTTGAACACTGAAGCTTTCTTT
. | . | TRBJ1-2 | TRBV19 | CAVPASYGYTF | TGTGCCGTACCCGCTAGCTATGGCTACACCTTC
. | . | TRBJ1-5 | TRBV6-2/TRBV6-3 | CASSYSRGTQRHNQPQHF | TGTGCCAGCAGTTACTCGAGGGGGACACAAAGACACAATCAGCCCCAGCATTTT
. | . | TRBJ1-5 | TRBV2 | CASSGGSNQPQHF | TGTGCCAGTTCCGGGGGGAGCAATCAGCCCCAGCATTTT
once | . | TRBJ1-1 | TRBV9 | CASSPEQNTEAFF | TGTGCCAGCAGCCCCGAGCAAAACACTGAAGCTTTCTTT
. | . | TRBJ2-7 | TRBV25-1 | CASSQTDSYEQYF | TGTGCCAGCAGCCAAACCGACAGTTACGAGCAGTACTTC
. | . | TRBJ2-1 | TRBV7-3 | CASSPGGAGLGRYNEQFF | TGTGCCAGCAGCCCAGGAGGGGCGGGGTTGGGGAGGTACAATGAGCAGTTCTTC
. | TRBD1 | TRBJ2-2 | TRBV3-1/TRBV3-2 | CASSQTDRAGELFF | TGTGCCAGCAGCCAGACCGACAGGGCCGGGGAGCTGTTTTTT
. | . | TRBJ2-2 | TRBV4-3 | CASSQEGGMVTGELFF | TGCGCCAGCAGCCAAGAGGGCGGGATGGTAACCGGGGAGCTGTTTTTT
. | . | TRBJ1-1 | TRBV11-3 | CASSLVAGMQAFF | TGTGCCAGCAGCTTAGTAGCCGGGATGCAAGCTTTCTTT
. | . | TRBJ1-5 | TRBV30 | CAWSQDRSSPQHF | TGTGCCTGGAGCCAGGATAGATCATCGCCCCAGCATTTT
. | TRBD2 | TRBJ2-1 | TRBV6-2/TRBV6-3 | CASSYSGLAGHYNEQFF | TGTGCCAGCAGTTACTCCGGACTAGCGGGGCACTACAATGAGCAGTTCTTC
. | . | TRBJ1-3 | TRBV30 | CALDSILSGNTIYF | TGTGCCTTGGACAGCATACTCTCTGGAAACACCATATATTTT
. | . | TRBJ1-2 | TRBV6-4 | CASRGGENYGYTF | TGTGCCAGCAGGGGAGGGGAAAACTATGGCTACACCTTC
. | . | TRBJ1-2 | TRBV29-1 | CSDRTAAGYTF | TGCAGCGATCGGACAGCTGCTGGCTACACCTTC
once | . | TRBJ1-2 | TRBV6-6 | CASSAGANPNYGYTF | TGTGCCAGCAGCGCGGGGGCGAATCCCAACTATGGCTACACCTTC
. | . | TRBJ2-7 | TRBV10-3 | CAISAARLQHPYEQYF | TGTGCCATCAGTGCCGCCCGACTGCAACATCCCTACGAGCAGTACTTC
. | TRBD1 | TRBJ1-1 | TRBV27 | CASRDRGRPTAEAFF | TGTGCCAGCAGGGACAGGGGCCGACCGACCGCTGAAGCTTTCTTT
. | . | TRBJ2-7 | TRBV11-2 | CASRPGLYQNPWTNEQYF | TGTGCCAGCAGACCAGGATTGTACCAAAATCCGTGGACTAACGAGCAGTACTTC
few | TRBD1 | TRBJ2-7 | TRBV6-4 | CASSDRGQGITYEQYF | TGTGCCAGCAGTGACCGCGGACAGGGGATTACCTACGAGCAGTACTTC
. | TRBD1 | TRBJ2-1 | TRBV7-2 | CASSTGGTGGFTSYNEQFF | TGTGCCAGCAGCACCGGCGGGACAGGGGGCTTTACCTCCTACAATGAGCAGTTCTTC
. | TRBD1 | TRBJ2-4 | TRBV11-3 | CASSLERLAGTDLAKNIQYF | TGTGCCAGCAGCTTAGAGAGGCTAGCCGGGACAGACCTAGCCAAAAACATTCAGTACTTC
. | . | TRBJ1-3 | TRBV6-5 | CASRNGNSGNTIYF | TGTGCCAGCAGGAACGGGAACTCTGGAAACACCATATATTTT
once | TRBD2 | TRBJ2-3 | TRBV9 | CASSVEVGGAIDTQYF | TGTGCCAGCAGCGTAGAGGTCGGGGGGGCTATAGATACGCAGTATTTT
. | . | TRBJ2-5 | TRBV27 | CASSADIRETQYF | TGTGCCAGCAGTGCTGACATTCGGGAGACCCAGTACTTC
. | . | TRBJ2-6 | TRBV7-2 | CASSLGLSYTGANVLTF | TGTGCCAGCAGCTTAGGTTTATCGTATACTGGGGCCAACGTCCTGACTTTC
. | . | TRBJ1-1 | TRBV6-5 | CASSYSGQVNTEAFF | TGTGCCAGCAGTTACTCCGGACAAGTCAACACTGAAGCTTTCTTT
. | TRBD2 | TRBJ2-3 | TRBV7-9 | CASSRDYLSTDTQYF | TGTGCCAGCAGCCGGGACTACCTTAGCACAGATACGCAGTATTTT
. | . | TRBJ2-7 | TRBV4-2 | CASSQGLSYEQYF | TGTGCCAGCAGCCAAGGACTGTCCTACGAGCAGTACTTC
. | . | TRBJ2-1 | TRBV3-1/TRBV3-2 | CASSQVTRVIGNEQFF | TGTGCCAGCAGCCAAGTTACTAGAGTAATTGGCAATGAGCAGTTCTTC
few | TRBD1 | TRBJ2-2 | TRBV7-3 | CASSYYAQGERAGELFF | TGTGCCAGCAGCTATTACGCTCAGGGGGAACGGGCCGGGGAGCTGTTTTTT
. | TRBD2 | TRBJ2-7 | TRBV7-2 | CASSLDAGVGREQYF | TGTGCCAGCAGCTTAGATGCGGGAGTTGGTCGCGAGCAGTACTTC
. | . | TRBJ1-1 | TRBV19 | CASSIYGTEAFF | TGTGCCAGTAGTATTTACGGGACTGAAGCTTTCTTT
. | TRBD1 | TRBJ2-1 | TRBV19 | CASSSRQGADEQFF | TGTGCCAGTAGTTCGCGCCAGGGGGCCGATGAGCAGTTCTTC